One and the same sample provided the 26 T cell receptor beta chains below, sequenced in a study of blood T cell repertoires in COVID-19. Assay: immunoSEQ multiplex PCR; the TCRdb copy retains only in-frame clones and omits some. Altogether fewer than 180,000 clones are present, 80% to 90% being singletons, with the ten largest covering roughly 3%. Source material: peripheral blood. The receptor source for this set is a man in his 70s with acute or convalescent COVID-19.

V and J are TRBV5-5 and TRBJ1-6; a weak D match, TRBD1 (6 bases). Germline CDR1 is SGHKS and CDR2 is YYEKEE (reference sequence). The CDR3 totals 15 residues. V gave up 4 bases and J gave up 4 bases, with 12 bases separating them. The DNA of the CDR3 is TGTGCCAGCAGCGCGACGGACAGTTATAATTCACCCCTCCACTTT. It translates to CASSATDSYNSPLHF.

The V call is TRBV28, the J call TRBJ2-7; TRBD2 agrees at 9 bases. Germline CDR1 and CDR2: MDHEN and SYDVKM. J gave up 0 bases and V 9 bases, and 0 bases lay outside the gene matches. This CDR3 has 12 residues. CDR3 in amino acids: CASSGSSYEQYF. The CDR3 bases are TGTGCCAGTAGCGGGAGCTCCTACGAGCAGTACTTC.

The CDR3 coding sequence is TGCAGTGCTAGTCGAGCCTACTACACCGGGGAGCTGTTTTTT. Translated: CSASRAYYTGELFF. This chain joins TRBV20-1 and TRBJ2-2; the D is unclear. V lost 3 bases to trimming and J lost 3 bases, with 11 bases between them. The germline CDR1 and CDR2 sequences are DFQATT and SNEGSKA (reference sequence). The CDR3 is 14 residues long.

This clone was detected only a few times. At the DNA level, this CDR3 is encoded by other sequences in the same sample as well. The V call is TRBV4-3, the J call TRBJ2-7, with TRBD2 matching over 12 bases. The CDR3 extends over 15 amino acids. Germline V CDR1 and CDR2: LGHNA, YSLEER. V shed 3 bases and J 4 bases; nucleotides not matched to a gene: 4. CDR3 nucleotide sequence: TGCGCCAGCAGCCATAGACTAGCGGGAGAGTACGAGCAGTACTTC. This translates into CASSHRLAGEYEQYF.

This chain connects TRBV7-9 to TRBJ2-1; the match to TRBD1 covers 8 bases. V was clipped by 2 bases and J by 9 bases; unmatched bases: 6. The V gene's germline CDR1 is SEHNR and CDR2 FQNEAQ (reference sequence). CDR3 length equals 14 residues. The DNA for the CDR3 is TGTGCCAGCAGCTTATTCGGACAGGGAGGTGAGCAGTTCTTC. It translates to CASSLFGQGGEQFF.

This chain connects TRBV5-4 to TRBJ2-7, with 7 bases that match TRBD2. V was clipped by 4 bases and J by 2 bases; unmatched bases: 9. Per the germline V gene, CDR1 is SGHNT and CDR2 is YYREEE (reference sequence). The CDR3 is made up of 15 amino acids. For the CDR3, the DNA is TGTGCCAGCAGCCCTACAACTAGCGCAACCTACGAGCAGTACTTC. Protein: CASSPTTSATYEQYF.

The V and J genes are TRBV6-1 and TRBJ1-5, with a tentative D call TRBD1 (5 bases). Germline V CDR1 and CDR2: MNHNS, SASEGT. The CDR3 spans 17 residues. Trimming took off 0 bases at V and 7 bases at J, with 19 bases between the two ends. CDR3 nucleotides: TGTGCCAGCAGTGAAGCTGTCGGAGGGTTGCGGGGGCAGCCCCAGCATTTT. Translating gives CASSEAVGGLRGQPQHF.

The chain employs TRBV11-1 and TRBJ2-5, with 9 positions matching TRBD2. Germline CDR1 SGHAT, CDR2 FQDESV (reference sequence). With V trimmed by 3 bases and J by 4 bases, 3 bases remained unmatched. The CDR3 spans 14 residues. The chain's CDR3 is CASSFTREGETQYF. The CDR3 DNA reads TGTGCCAGCAGCTTTACGCGGGAGGGAGAGACCCAGTACTTC.

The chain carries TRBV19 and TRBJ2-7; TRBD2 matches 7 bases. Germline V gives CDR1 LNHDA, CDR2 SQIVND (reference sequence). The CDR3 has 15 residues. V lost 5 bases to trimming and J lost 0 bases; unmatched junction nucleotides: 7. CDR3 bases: TGTGCCAGTAGTTTAGCTAGCGGTAGCTCCTACGAGCAGTACTTC. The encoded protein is CASSLASGSSYEQYF.

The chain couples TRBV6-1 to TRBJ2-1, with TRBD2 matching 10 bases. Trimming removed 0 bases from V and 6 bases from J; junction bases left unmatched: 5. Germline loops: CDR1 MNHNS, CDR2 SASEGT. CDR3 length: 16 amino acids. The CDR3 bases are TGTGCCAGCAGTGAAGCCGTCGGGACTAGCGTCAATGAGCAGTTCTTC. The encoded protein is CASSEAVGTSVNEQFF.

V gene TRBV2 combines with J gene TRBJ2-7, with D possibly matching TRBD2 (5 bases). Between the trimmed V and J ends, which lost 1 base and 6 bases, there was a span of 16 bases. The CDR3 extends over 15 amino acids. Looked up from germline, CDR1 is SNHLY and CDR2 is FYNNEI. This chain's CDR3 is CASSEVGFGKVEQYF. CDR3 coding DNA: TGTGCCAGCAGTGAAGTAGGCTTCGGGAAGGTCGAGCAGTACTTC.

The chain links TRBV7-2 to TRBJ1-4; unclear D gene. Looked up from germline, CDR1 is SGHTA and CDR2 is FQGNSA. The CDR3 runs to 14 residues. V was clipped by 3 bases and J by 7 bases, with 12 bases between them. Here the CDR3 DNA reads TGTGCCAGCAGCTTTACGGGAGGAACTGAAAAACTGTTTTTT. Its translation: CASSFTGGTEKLFF. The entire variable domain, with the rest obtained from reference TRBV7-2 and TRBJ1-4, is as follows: GAGVSQSPSNKVTEKGKDVELRCDPISGHTALYWYRQSLGQGLEFLIYFQGNSAPDKSGLPSDRFSAERTGGSVSTLTIQRTQQEDSAVYLCASSFTGGTEKLFFGSGTQLSVL.

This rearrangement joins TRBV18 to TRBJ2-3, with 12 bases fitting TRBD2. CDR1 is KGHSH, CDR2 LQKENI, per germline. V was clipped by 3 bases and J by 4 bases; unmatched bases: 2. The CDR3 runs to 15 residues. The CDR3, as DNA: TGTGCCAGCTCACCGACTAGCGGGAGCCCAGATACGCAGTATTTT. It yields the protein CASSPTSGSPDTQYF.

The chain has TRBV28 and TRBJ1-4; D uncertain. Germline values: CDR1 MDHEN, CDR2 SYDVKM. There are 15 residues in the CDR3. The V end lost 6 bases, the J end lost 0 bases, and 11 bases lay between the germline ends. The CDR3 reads CASRDSEATNEKLFF. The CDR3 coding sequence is TGTGCCAGCAGGGACTCCGAAGCAACTAATGAAAAACTGTTTTTT.

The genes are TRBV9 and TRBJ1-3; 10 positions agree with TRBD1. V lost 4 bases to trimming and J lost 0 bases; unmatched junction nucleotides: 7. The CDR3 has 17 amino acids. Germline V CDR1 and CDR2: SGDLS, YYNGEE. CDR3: CASSPIDRGHSGNTIYF. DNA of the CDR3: TGTGCCAGCAGCCCTATTGACAGGGGGCACTCTGGAAACACCATATATTTT. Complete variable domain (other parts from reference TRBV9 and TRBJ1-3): DSGVTQTPKHLITATGQRVTLRCSPRSGDLSVYWYQQSLDQGLQFLIQYYNGEERAKGNILERFSAQQFPDLHSELNLSSLELGDSALYFCASSPIDRGHSGNTIYFGEGSWLTVV.

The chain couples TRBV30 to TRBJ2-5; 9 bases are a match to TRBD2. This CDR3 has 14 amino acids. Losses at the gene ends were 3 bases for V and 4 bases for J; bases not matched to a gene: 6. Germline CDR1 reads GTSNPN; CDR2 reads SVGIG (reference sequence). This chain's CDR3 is CAWRIAGVLETQYF. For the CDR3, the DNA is TGTGCCTGGAGAATAGCGGGAGTTCTAGAGACCCAGTACTTC.

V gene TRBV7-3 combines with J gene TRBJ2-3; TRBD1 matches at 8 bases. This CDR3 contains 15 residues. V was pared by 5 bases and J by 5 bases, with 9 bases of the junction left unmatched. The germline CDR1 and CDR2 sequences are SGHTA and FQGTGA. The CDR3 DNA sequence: TGTGCCAGCAGCCCATCAGGGGGCTCCGGAGATACGCAGTATTTT. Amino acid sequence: CASSPSGGSGDTQYF.

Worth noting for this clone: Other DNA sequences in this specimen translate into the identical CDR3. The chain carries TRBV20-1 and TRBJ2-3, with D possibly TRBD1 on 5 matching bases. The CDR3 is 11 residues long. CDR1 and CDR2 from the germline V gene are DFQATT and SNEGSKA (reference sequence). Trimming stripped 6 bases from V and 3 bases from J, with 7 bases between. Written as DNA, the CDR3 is TGCAGTGCCCAGGGAACAGATACGCAGTATTTT. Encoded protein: CSAQGTDTQYF.

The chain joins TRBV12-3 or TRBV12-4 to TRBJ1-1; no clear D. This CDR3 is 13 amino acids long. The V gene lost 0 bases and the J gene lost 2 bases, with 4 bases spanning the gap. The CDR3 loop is CASSLASNTEAFF. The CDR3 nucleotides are TGTGCCAGCAGTTTAGCTAGCAACACTGAAGCTTTCTTT.

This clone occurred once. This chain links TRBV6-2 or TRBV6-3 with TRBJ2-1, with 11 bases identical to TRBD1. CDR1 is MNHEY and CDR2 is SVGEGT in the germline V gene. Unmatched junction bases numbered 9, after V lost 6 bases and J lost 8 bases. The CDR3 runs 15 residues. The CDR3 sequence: CASSDRDRGFYEQFF. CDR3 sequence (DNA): TGTGCCAGCAGCGATCGGGACAGGGGGTTCTATGAGCAGTTCTTC.

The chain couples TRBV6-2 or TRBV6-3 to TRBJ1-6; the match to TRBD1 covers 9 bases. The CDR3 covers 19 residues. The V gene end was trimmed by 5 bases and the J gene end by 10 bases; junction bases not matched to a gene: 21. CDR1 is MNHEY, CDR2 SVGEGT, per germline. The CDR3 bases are TGTGCCAGCAGTGCACTCACAGGGGGCGGAAGATTATCCTACTCACCCCTCCACTTT. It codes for CASSALTGGGRLSYSPLHF.

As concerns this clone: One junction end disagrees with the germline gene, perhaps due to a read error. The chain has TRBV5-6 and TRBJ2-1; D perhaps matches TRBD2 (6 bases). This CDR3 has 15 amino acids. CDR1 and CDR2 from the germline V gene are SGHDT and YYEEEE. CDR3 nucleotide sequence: TGTGCCAGCACCTTGGTCACTAGCACCGGCAATGAGCAGTTCTTC. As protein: CASTLVTSTGNEQFF.

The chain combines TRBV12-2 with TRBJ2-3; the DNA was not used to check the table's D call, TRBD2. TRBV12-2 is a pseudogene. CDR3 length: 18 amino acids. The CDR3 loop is CASRLWGGLAGVADTQYF. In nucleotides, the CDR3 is TGTGCAAGTCGCTTATGGGGAGGGCTAGCGGGAGTTGCAGATACGCAGTATTTT.

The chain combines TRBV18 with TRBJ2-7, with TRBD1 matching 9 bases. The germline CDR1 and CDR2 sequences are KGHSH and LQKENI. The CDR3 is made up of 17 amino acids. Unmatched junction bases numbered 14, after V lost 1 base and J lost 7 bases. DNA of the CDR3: TGTGCCAGCTCACCACTCCTCCGGGACAGGGCATTGGGGGAGCAGTACTTC. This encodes CASSPLLRDRALGEQYF.

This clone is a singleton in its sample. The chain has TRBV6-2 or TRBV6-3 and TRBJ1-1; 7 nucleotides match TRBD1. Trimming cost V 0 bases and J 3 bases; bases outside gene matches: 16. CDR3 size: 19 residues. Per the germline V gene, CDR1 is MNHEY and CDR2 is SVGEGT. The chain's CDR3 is CASSYSFIFGNRGDTEAFF. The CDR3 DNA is TGTGCCAGCAGTTACTCTTTTATATTCGGGAACAGGGGAGACACTGAAGCTTTCTTT.

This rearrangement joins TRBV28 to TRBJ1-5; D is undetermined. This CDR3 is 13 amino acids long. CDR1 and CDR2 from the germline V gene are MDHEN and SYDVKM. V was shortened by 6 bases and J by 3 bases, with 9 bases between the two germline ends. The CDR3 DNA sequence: TGTGCCAGCAGCCCTTCTACCAATCAGCCCCAGCATTTT. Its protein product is CASSPSTNQPQHF.